The 21 T cell receptor beta chains in this list originate from one sample, sequenced in a study of human T cells and chemical hapten exposure. Indicated time point: patch test 1, 2 weeks after DPC sensitization. Stated treatment: therapeutic diphenylcyclopropenone sensitization with weekly scalp DPC. Using its own MiXCR run on the RACE reads, TCRdb lists one record per CDR3 protein. The profile shows 180,000 or so distinct CDR3 sequences, 20% to 25% of them singletons. The sample here was whole blood, taken in connection with sensitization to the hapten diphenylcyclopropenone (DPC). These receptors all stem from a woman in her fifties or sixties with alopecia areata. Some clones in this sample may be carry-over from other donors' samples.

In nucleotides, the CDR3 is TGTGCCAGCAGCCGAGCCCTCGGACTAGTTGACGAGCAGTACTTC. Amino acids: CASSRALGLVDEQYF. The chain joins TRBV11-2 to TRBJ2-7; 7 bases map to TRBD2. CDR1 SGHAT and CDR2 FQNNGV come from the germline V gene. V lost 5 bases, J lost 5 bases, and 12 bases stayed unmatched. The CDR3 covers 15 residues. The full variable domain, rest sourced from reference TRBV11-2 and TRBJ2-7, is EAGVAQSPRYKIIEKRQSVAFWCNPISGHATLYWYQQILGQGPKLLIQFQNNGVVDDSQLPKDRFSAERLKGVDSTLKIQPAKLEDSAVYLCASSRALGLVDEQYFGPGTRLTVT.

The chain uses TRBV20-1 and TRBJ2-5, with TRBD2 matching over 9 bases. Germline V gene sequence: CDR1 DFQATT, CDR2 SNEGSKA (reference sequence). V was pared by 7 bases and J by 2 bases, with 14 bases of the junction left unmatched. The CDR3 totals 16 residues. The CDR3 sequence is CSVRWLAGSGQETQYF. The CDR3 DNA sequence: TGCAGTGTCAGGTGGCTAGCGGGATCTGGGCAAGAGACCCAGTACTTC.

The table lists this clonotype with a count of one. The chain combines TRBV12-5 with TRBJ2-1; TRBD2 is a possible D gene (6 bases). The V gene's germline CDR1 is LGHNT and CDR2 FRNRAP. V was pared by 2 bases and J by 8 bases, with 19 bases between. The CDR3 contains 16 residues. CDR3 in DNA: TGTGCTAGTGGTTTGTACGGTGCGGAGGGTTGGGATGAGCAGTTCTTC. Protein product: CASGLYGAEGWDEQFF.

This clonotype has a count of ten or more. The V and J genes are TRBV15 and TRBJ2-5, with 8 bases aligning to TRBD2. The ends lost 3 bases at V and 5 bases at J; junction bases unmatched: 5. Germline CDR1 reads LNHNV; CDR2 reads YYDKDF (reference sequence). The CDR3 is 14 amino acids. The chain's CDR3 is CATSRAGGGETQYF. The CDR3 coding sequence is TGTGCCACCAGCAGGGCGGGAGGAGGGGAGACCCAGTACTTC.

The chain couples TRBV3-1 to TRBJ2-1; D not certain. The length of the CDR3 is 14 residues. In germline, CDR1 is LGHDT, CDR2 YNNKEL (reference sequence). V lost 0 bases to trimming and J lost 4 bases, with 7 bases between them. In DNA form, the CDR3 reads TGTGCCAGCAGCCAAGAGAGGCAGTACAATGAGCAGTTCTTC. It specifies CASSQERQYNEQFF.

The V call is TRBV2, the J call TRBJ2-1; tentative D call: TRBD2 (6 bases). Per the germline V gene, CDR1 is SNHLY and CDR2 is FYNNEI. CDR3 size: 14 residues. The germline V and J ends were trimmed by 4 bases and 2 bases, with 9 bases remaining between them. CDR3 amino acids: CASSVIAAYNEQFF. In DNA form, the CDR3 reads TGTGCCAGCAGTGTAATAGCGGCCTACAATGAGCAGTTCTTC.

This chain joins TRBV20-1 and TRBJ2-5; 9 bases agree with TRBD1. V lost 6 bases to trimming and J lost 6 bases; unmatched junction nucleotides: 5. The CDR3 totals 12 residues. Germline V CDR1 and CDR2: DFQATT, SNEGSKA (reference sequence). The CDR3 is CSASTGGQTQYF. The DNA of the CDR3 is TGCAGTGCATCGACAGGGGGGCAGACCCAGTACTTC.

This clonotype was counted a few times. V usage is TRBV11-2 and J usage is TRBJ1-1; D unclear. CDR3 length: 15 amino acids. Germline-derived CDR1 and CDR2 are SGHAT and FQNNGV. Trimming left V 2 bases short and J 1 base short, with 11 bases between. In nucleotides, the CDR3 is TGTGCCAGCAGCTTACTCGAGCAGCGGAACACTGAAGCTTTCTTT. It is translated as CASSLLEQRNTEAFF.

This sequence joins TRBV12-3 or TRBV12-4 and TRBJ2-5; D ambiguous. V was trimmed by 5 bases and J by 5 bases, leaving 12 bases between them. The CDR3 is 13 amino acids. CDR3 region: CASSLPLAETQYF. The CDR3, as DNA: TGTGCCAGCAGTCTACCTCTTGCCGAGACCCAGTACTTC.

The chain couples TRBV5-1 to TRBJ2-2; D may correspond to TRBD1 or TRBD2 (5 bases each). V lost 5 bases, J lost 6 bases, and 17 bases lay in between. Germline assignment: CDR1 SGHRS and CDR2 YFSETQ. CDR3 size: 15 residues. CDR3 protein: CASRPGPRDAGELFF. CDR3 DNA sequence: TGCGCCAGCAGACCGGGCCCGAGGGACGCCGGGGAGCTGTTTTTT.

This clonotype was seen at least ten times. This chain links TRBV28 with TRBJ2-7, with 9 bases matching TRBD1. Germline CDR1 reads MDHEN; CDR2 reads SYDVKM. The ends lost 6 bases at V and 3 bases at J; junction bases unmatched: 6. The CDR3 length is 14 residues. CDR3 DNA: TGTGCCAGCAGCGGGACAGGGACCAACTACGAGCAGTACTTC. Encoded protein: CASSGTGTNYEQYF.

This clonotype was counted at least ten times. The gene calls are TRBV7-6 and TRBJ1-5; D possibly corresponds to TRBD1 (6 bases). CDR1 is SGHVS and CDR2 is FNYEAQ in the germline V gene. The V end was cut by 1 base, the J end by 5 bases, with 9 bases between. The CDR3 contains 14 residues. The CDR3 loop reads CASSLGGGYQPQHF. The CDR3 nucleotides read TGTGCCAGCAGCTTAGGGGGGGGCTATCAGCCCCAGCATTTT.

V is TRBV20-1 and J is TRBJ2-3, with TRBD2 as a possible D gene (6 bases). Deletions cut 4 bases from V and 4 bases from J, with 15 bases between. The CDR3 contains 14 residues. In germline, CDR1 is DFQATT, CDR2 SNEGSKA (reference sequence). The DNA for the CDR3 is TGCAGTGCTACTCGTGGGAGGAGCGCAGATACGCAGTATTTT. This encodes CSATRGRSADTQYF.

This clonotype appeared a few times. The chain carries TRBV27 and TRBJ2-1; D might be TRBD1 (5 bases). Germline V gives CDR1 MNHEY, CDR2 SMNVEV (reference sequence). The CDR3 covers 14 residues. Deletions cut 0 bases from V and 6 bases from J, with 9 bases between. The DNA of the CDR3 is TGTGCCAGCAGTTTATCGGCAGGGATCAATGAGCAGTTCTTC. Protein sequence: CASSLSAGINEQFF.

This chain links TRBV2 with TRBJ2-1, with 7 bases that match TRBD2. CDR1 SNHLY and CDR2 FYNNEI come from the germline V gene. J lost 4 bases, V lost 6 bases, and 12 bases had no gene match. The CDR3 has 16 residues. CDR3 bases: TGTGCCAGCAGGGGGTGGCGACTAGCCACATACAATGAGCAGTTCTTC. This translates into CASRGWRLATYNEQFF.

The genes are TRBV20-1 and TRBJ2-5; 13 bases map to TRBD2. The length of the CDR3 is 14 residues. J lost 5 bases, V lost 5 bases, and 5 bases had no gene match. Per the germline V gene, CDR1 is DFQATT and CDR2 is SNEGSKA (reference sequence). The CDR3 DNA reads as TGCAGTGCTGGGAGGACTAGCGGGAGTGAGACCCAGTACTTC. Residues: CSAGRTSGSETQYF.

CDR3 bases: TGCGCCAGCAGCTTGGCCGGGACTAGCGGACAAGAGACCCAGTACTTC. Translated, it gives CASSLAGTSGQETQYF. This chain uses TRBV5-1 with TRBJ2-5; 11 bases map to TRBD2. CDR1 is SGHRS and CDR2 is YFSETQ in the germline V gene. The CDR3 totals 16 residues. V shed 0 bases and J 2 bases; nucleotides not matched to a gene: 3.

For this clonotype: One end of the junction is discordant with germline, which a read error may explain. The gene calls are TRBV11-2 and TRBJ2-2; 11 positions match TRBD2. CDR3 length equals 16 residues. Per germline, CDR1 SGHAT and CDR2 FQNNGV. The CDR3 DNA reads TGTGCCAGCAGCCTAGAACTAGCGGGAGACACCGGGGAGCTGTTTTTT. Protein product: CASSLELAGDTGELFF.

The gene calls are TRBV20-1 and TRBJ2-5, with a possible D match to TRBD2 (5 bases). Trimming stripped 3 bases from V and 1 base from J, with 6 bases between. Germline lookup yields CDR1 DFQATT and CDR2 SNEGSKA (reference sequence). The CDR3 loop spans 12 amino acids. The CDR3 sequence is CSARRVQETQYF. The CDR3, as DNA: TGCAGTGCTAGGAGGGTCCAAGAGACCCAGTACTTC.

This clonotype was recorded a few times. The CDR3 loop reads CASSHDRGAWNTEAFF. Here the CDR3 DNA reads TGTGCCAGCAGTCATGACAGGGGGGCCTGGAACACTGAAGCTTTCTTT. This chain uses TRBV12-3 or TRBV12-4 with TRBJ1-1; 9 positions agree with TRBD1. The V segment lost 5 bases and the J segment 1 base; nucleotides outside the gene matches: 8. This CDR3 has 16 amino acids.

The chain employs TRBV20-1 and TRBJ2-5, with a weak D call TRBD2 (5 bases). V lost 5 bases to trimming and J lost 5 bases, with 9 bases between them. This CDR3 has 11 amino acids. Germline-derived CDR1 and CDR2 are DFQATT and SNEGSKA (reference sequence). The CDR3 region is CSARWEETQYF. CDR3 DNA sequence: TGCAGTGCTCGATGGGAGGAGACCCAGTACTTC.